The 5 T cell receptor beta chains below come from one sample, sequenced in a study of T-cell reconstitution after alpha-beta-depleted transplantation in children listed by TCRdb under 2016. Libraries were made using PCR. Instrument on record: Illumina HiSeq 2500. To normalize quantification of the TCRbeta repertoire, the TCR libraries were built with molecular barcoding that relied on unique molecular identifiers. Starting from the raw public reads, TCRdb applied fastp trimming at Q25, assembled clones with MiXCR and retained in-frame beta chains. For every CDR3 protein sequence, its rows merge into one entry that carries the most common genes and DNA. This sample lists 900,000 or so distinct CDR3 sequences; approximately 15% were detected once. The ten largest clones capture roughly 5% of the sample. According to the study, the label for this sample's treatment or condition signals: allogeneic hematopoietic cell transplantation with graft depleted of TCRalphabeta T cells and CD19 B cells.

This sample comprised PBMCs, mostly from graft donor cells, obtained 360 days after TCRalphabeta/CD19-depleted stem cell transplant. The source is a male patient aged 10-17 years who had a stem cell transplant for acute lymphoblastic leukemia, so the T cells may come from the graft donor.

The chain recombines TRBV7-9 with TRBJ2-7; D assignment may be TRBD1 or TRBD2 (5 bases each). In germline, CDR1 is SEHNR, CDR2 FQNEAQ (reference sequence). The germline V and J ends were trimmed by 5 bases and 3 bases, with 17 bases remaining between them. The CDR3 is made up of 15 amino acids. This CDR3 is CASSRRDGENYEQYF. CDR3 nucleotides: TGTGCCAGCAGCCGCCGGGACGGCGAGAACTACGAGCAGTACTTC.

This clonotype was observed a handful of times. This CDR3 is CSVEDGALVQFF. Written as DNA, the CDR3 is TGCAGCGTTGAAGATGGGGCACTAGTTCAGTTCTTC. The gene calls are TRBV29-1 and TRBJ2-1; TRBD1 or TRBD2 may be the D gene (5 bases each). The length of the CDR3 is 12 residues. Germline V gene lookup returns CDR1 SQVTM and CDR2 ANQGSEA. V shed 0 bases and J shed 13 bases, with 13 bases lying between them.

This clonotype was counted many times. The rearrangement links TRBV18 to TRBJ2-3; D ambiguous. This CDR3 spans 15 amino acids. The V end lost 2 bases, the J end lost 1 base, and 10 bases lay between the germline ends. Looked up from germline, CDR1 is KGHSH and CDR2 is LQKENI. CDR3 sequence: CASSPARRGTDTQYF. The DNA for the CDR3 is TGTGCCAGCTCACCAGCCAGAAGAGGCACAGATACGCAGTATTTT.

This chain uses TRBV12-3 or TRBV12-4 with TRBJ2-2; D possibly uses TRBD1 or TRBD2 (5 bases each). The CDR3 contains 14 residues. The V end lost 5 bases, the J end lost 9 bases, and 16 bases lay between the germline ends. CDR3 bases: TGTGCCAGCAGTCCAGGGACCAACGTTAGGGAGCTGTTTTTT. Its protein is CASSPGTNVRELFF.

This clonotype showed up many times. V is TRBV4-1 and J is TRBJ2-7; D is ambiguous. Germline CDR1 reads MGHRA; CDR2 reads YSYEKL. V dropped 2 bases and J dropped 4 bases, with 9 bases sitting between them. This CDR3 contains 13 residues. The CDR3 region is CASSQFIRYEQYF. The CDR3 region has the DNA TGCGCCAGCAGCCAATTCATCCGGTACGAGCAGTACTTC.